This T cell receptor beta chain comes out of a study of T cell repertoires in ileal Crohn's disease. Trimming took 4 bases from V and 7 from J, leaving 12 bases between them. The CDR3 runs to 13 residues. CDR1 SNHLY and CDR2 FYNNEI come from the germline V gene. Some clones are missing from TCRdb's copy, which holds only in-frame ones; the method was immunoSEQ multiplex PCR. Of about 15,000 clones in the sample, approximately 86% are singletons; the top ten hold roughly 5.7%. V usage is TRBV2 and J usage is TRBJ2-3; D is unclear. The specimen sequenced was ileal tissue. The TCR comes from an adult with Crohn's disease. In DNA, the CDR3 is TGTGCCAGCAGTGGAATCAAGCGCCATACGCAGTATTTT. Translated, it gives CASSGIKRHTQYF. Full variable domain (remainder filled in from reference TRBV2 and TRBJ2-3): EPEVTQTPSHQVTQMGQEVILRCVPISNHLYFYWYRQILGQKVEFLVSFYNNEISEKSEIFDDQFSVERPDGSNFTLKIRSTKLEDSAMYFCASSGIKRHTQYFGPGTRLTVL.